This T cell receptor beta chain stems from a study of T cells in Graves' hyperthyroidism and ophthalmopathy. General study findings and limits: The majority of expanded thyroid clonotypes above 0.001 also appeared in blood. It was a median around 6 months before onset that the model predicted ophthalmopathy.

Amplification yielded TCR beta CDR3 regions, with RNA transcripts as the source. The TCR CDR3 first-round RT-PCR relied on the HTBI primer set. TCRdb recomputed calls from the multiplex PCR reads with MiXCR, one row per CDR3 protein. The table lists roughly 330,000 distinct CDR3 sequences, roughly 15% of them singletons, with around 35% in the top ten. The ends were cut back, 4 bases at V and 3 bases at J, with 19 bases in the middle. CDR3 length: 15 amino acids. Germline CDR1 reads DFQATT; CDR2 reads SNEGSKA (reference sequence). Those with hyperthyroidism were 18 to 65 years old, newly diagnosed, and ill for under 2 months. Diagnoses rested on clinical symptoms, serum thyroxine and TRAb, thyroid ultrasound and orbital computed tomography. Comment on this clonotype: What it binds is not known.

The TCR comes from a man aged 25 to 45 with Graves' hyperthyroidism. The gene calls are TRBV20-1 and TRBJ2-7; perhaps TRBD2 as D (6 bases). The sequenced sample consisted of blood. The CDR3 DNA reads as TGCAGTGCTAAAGGTGAGGCGGGACCGAGCTACGAGCAGTACTTC. It codes for CSAKGEAGPSYEQYF.